This T cell receptor beta chain was recovered during a study of blood T cells in healthy people across ages. Every donor contributed roughly 10 milliliters of peripheral blood by blood draw. The CDR3 covers 15 residues. V was trimmed by 0 bases and J by 8 bases, leaving 14 bases between them. Germline CDR1 and CDR2: SGHAT and FQNNGV. Remarks on this clonotype: Its antigen is undetermined.

Study observations and caveats: When one million T cells were used, diversity estimates were thought to be underestimates.

A sample-barcoded 5' primer and a J-beta primer mix were used in a second PCR of about 7 to 12 cycles. One entry per CDR3 protein results from TCRdb running MiXCR on the 5' RACE reads. The sample holds about 680,000 distinct CDR3 sequences, about half seen once. Sequenced sample: blood. This receptor was identified in a woman aged 55-75 years in good health. V and J are TRBV11-2 and TRBJ2-1, with no clear D. The CDR3 reads CASSLDGLAWDEQFF. CDR3 coding DNA: TGTGCCAGCAGCTTAGATGGATTAGCCTGGGATGAGCAGTTCTTC. Filled out from reference TRBV11-2 and TRBJ2-1, the complete variable domain reads EAGVAQSPRYKIIEKRQSVAFWCNPISGHATLYWYQQILGQGPKLLIQFQNNGVVDDSQLPKDRFSAERLKGVDSTLKIQPAKLEDSAVYLCASSLDGLAWDEQFFGPGTRLTVL.